The clone carrying this TCR beta chain was observed at least ten times. This sample is drawn from a study of T cells in Graves' hyperthyroidism and ophthalmopathy. From RNA transcripts, TCR beta CDR3 regions were amplified. The TCR CDR3 first-round RT-PCR relied on the HTBI primer set. TCRdb fed the multiplex PCR reads into MiXCR, producing one record per CDR3 protein. This sample has around 760,000 distinct CDR3 sequences, with 35% found just once. The trim removed 6 bases at V and 7 bases at J, leaving 7 bases unmatched. This CDR3 is built from 14 residues. The germline V gene has CDR1 SNHLY and CDR2 FYNNEI.

The specimen was blood. The genes are TRBV2 and TRBJ1-5; 9 bases are a match to TRBD1. The TCR comes from a woman in her thirties or forties with Graves' hyperthyroidism. The CDR3 nucleotides are TGTGCCAGCAGCCAGGGACAGGGAGGGCAGCCCCAGCATTTT. It specifies CASSQGQGGQPQHF.